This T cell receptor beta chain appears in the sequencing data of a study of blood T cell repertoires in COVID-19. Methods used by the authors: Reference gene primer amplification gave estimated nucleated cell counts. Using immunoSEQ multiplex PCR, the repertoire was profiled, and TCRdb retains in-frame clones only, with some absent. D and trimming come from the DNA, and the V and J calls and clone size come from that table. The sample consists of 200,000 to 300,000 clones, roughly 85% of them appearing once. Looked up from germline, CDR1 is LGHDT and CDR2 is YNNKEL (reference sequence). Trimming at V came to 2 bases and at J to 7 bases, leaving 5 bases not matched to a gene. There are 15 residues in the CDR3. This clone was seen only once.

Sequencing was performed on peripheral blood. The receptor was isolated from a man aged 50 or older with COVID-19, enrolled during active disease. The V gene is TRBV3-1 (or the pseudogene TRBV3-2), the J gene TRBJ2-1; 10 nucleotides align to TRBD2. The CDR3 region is CASSQTSGAGNEQFF. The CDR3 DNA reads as TGTGCCAGCAGCCAAACTAGCGGGGCGGGGAATGAGCAGTTCTTC.